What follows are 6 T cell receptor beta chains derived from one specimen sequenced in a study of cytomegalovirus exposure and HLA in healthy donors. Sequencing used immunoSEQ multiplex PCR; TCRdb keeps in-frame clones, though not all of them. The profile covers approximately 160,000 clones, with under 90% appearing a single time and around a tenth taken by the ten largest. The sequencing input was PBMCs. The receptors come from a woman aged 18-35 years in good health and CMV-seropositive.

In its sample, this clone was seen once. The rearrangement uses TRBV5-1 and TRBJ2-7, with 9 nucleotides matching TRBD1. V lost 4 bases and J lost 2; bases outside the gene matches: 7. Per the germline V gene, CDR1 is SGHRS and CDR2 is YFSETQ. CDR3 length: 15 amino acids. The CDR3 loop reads CASSPKDRGAYEQYF. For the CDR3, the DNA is TGCGCCAGCAGCCCGAAGGACAGGGGCGCCTACGAGCAGTACTTC.

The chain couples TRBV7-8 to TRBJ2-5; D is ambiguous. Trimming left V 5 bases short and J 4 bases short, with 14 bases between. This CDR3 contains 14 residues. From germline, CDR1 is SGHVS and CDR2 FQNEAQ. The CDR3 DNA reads TGTGCCAGCAGCCCTGCTCTCATCGGAGAGACCCAGTACTTC. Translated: CASSPALIGETQYF.

The CDR3 spells CASSQGQGLQPQHF. CDR3 bases: TGTGCCAGCAGTCAGGGACAGGGACTCCAGCCCCAGCATTTT. The chain combines TRBV27 with TRBJ1-5; 9 bases agree with TRBD1. V lost 5 bases to trimming and J lost 7 bases; unmatched junction nucleotides: 6. CDR3 length: 14 residues. Germline V gene lookup returns CDR1 MNHEY and CDR2 SMNVEV (reference sequence).

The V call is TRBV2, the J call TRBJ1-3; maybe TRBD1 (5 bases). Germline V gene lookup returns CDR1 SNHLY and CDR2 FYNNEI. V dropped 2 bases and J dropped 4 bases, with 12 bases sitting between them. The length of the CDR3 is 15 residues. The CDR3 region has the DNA TGTGCCAGCAGTGAACAAGGGGCCGTGGGAAACACCATATATTTT. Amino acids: CASSEQGAVGNTIYF.

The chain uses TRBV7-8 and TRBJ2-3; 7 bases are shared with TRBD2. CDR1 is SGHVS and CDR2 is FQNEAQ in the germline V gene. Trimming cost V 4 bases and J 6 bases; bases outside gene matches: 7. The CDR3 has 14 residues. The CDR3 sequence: CASSSQSGADTQYF. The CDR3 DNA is TGTGCCAGCAGCTCCCAAAGCGGGGCGGATACGCAGTATTTT.

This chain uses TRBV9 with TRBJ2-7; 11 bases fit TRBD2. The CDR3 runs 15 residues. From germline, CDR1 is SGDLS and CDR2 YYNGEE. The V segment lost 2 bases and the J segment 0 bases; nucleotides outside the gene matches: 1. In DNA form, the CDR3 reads TGTGCCAGCAGCGTGACTAGCGGGATCTCCTACGAGCAGTACTTC. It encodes CASSVTSGISYEQYF.